This TCR beta chain was sequenced in a study of cytomegalovirus exposure and HLA in healthy donors. Study as a whole: According to later analysis, the same platform produced the approximately 120 validation and several hundred first-cohort repertoires. Study findings and constraints: Some TCR beta chains (more than 150 of them) were listed as cytomegalovirus-associated. In vitro experiments confirmed that three CMV-associated chains were specific for CMV antigens.

Among the 90 to 150 subjects of the validation cohort, separate from the roughly 700-subject first cohort, were the donors. The CDR3 spans 15 residues. Germline CDR1 is SGHTS and CDR2 is YDEGEE. V was cut by 3 bases and J by 2 bases, with 15 bases left in between. In regard to this clone: Its target is unknown.

TCRdb keeps only in-frame clones here, not all; method: immunoSEQ multiplex PCR. This repertoire shows 220,000 or so clones, roughly 85% found once; its top ten account for around 5.6%. The chain recombines TRBV5-8 with TRBJ2-7, with D possibly TRBD2 on 7 matching bases. The sequencing sample was made of PBMCs. This receptor was taken from a young woman in good health and CMV-seronegative. CDR3 protein: CASSWRAGATYEQYF. The CDR3, as DNA: TGTGCCAGCAGCTGGCGGGCGGGGGCCACCTACGAGCAGTACTTC.